This TCR beta chain is from a study of T-cell reconstitution after alpha-beta-depleted transplantation in children. This clonotype has a count of ten or more. This CDR3 contains 13 residues. Trimming cost V 5 bases and J 1 base, with 8 bases left between them. The germline V gene encodes CDR1 SGHTA and CDR2 FQGTGA. Unique molecular identifiers were used in preparing the TCRbeta library. TCRdb re-derived calls from the PCR reads in MiXCR, one entry per CDR3 protein. In the table there are 400,000 to 500,000 distinct CDR3 sequences, 11% of which are singletons. The source material was PBMCs from the stem cell graft donor, sampled from the stem cell graft. The TCR was taken from a human donor who donated a stem cell graft to a child with acute myeloid leukemia. The gene calls are TRBV7-3 and TRBJ1-1; D unclear. The CDR3 loop is CASSQEPNTEAFF. The DNA of the CDR3 is TGTGCCAGCAGCCAGGAACCGAACACTGAAGCTTTCTTT.